Shown below are 18 T cell receptor beta chains from a single sample sequenced in a study of cytotoxic CD8 clonotypes in ibrutinib-treated CLL. Only in-frame clones appear in the TCRdb table, and some are missing; sequencing was by immunoSEQ multiplex PCR. This sample has hundreds of thousands of clones, with roughly 70% found just once. Sample: PBMCs, taken after 24 months of ibrutinib treatment. The receptors were sampled from a human donor with chronic lymphocytic leukemia.

For the CDR3, the DNA is TGTGCCAGCAGTATACTGGGCACCGGGGAGCTGTTTTTT. Protein product: CASSILGTGELFF. The chain couples TRBV28 to TRBJ2-2; D is unclear. V gave up 5 bases and J gave up 4 bases, with 8 bases separating them. This CDR3 has 13 residues. Per the germline V gene, CDR1 is MDHEN and CDR2 is SYDVKM.

This chain joins TRBV19 and TRBJ1-2, with a possible D match to TRBD1 (5 bases). The CDR3 runs to 15 residues. Looked up from germline, CDR1 is LNHDA and CDR2 is SQIVND (reference sequence). V lost 7 bases and J 2 bases, leaving 17 bases between the germline ends. The CDR3 region is CASTMDGAANYGYTF. The CDR3 DNA reads TGTGCCAGTACGATGGATGGGGCAGCAAACTATGGCTACACCTTC.

This clone is a singleton in its sample. The rearrangement uses TRBV30 and TRBJ1-1; D perhaps matches TRBD1 (5 bases). Germline CDR1 reads GTSNPN; CDR2 reads SVGIG (reference sequence). Trimming removed 4 bases at V and 2 bases at J, with 11 bases between. The CDR3 covers 13 residues. For the CDR3, the DNA is TGTGCCTGGACGGACATAGATAACACTGAAGCTTTCTTT. This encodes CAWTDIDNTEAFF.

The chain combines TRBV27 with TRBJ2-7; weak D call: TRBD2 (6 bases). The CDR3 has 14 residues. Germline loops: CDR1 MNHEY, CDR2 SMNVEV (reference sequence). V was pared by 3 bases and J by 2 bases, with 11 bases between. CDR3: CASSFGGDPYEQYF. The CDR3 DNA reads TGTGCCAGCAGTTTCGGAGGGGACCCCTACGAGCAGTACTTC.

The chain is built from TRBV5-1 and TRBJ1-1; 7 bases line up with TRBD1. CDR1 and CDR2 from the germline V gene are SGHRS and YFSETQ. CDR3 size: 17 residues. J gave up 8 bases and V 0 bases, and 16 bases lay outside the gene matches. The CDR3 protein is CASSLGPRTGTAREAFF. CDR3 in DNA: TGCGCCAGCAGCTTGGGGCCCCGAACCGGGACAGCACGGGAAGCTTTCTTT.

The chain uses TRBV5-4 and TRBJ1-1, with 9 bases aligning to TRBD1. In germline, CDR1 is SGHNT, CDR2 YYREEE (reference sequence). CDR3 length: 13 amino acids. The V and J ends lost 4 bases and 3 bases, in that order; junction bases with no gene match: 1. The CDR3 nucleotides read TGTGCCAGCAGCCGGACAGGGGACACTGAAGCTTTCTTT. It specifies CASSRTGDTEAFF.

V is TRBV6-1 and J is TRBJ2-7; TRBD1 aligns across 7 bases. Trimming took 2 bases from V and 3 from J; bases not matched to a gene: 7. The V gene's germline CDR1 is MNHNS and CDR2 SASEGT. This CDR3 has 15 amino acids. The CDR3 loop reads CASSEQTGKIYEQYF. As DNA, the CDR3 is TGTGCCAGCAGTGAACAGACAGGGAAGATCTACGAGCAGTACTTC.

The rearrangement joins TRBV29-1 to TRBJ2-7; possible D gene TRBD2, 7 bases. The CDR3 runs 14 residues. V lost 7 bases and J 0 bases, leaving 16 bases between the germline ends. Germline values: CDR1 SQVTM, CDR2 ANQGSEA. The CDR3 spells CSAGGGERSYEQYF. The CDR3 bases are TGCAGCGCGGGGGGCGGGGAGCGCTCCTACGAGCAGTACTTC.

The chain is built from TRBV7-9 and TRBJ2-7, with 8 bases aligning to TRBD2. The J segment lost 2 bases and the V segment lost 3 bases, leaving 9 bases of the junction unmatched. This CDR3 spans 16 amino acids. Germline-derived CDR1 and CDR2 are SEHNR and FQNEAQ (reference sequence). CDR3 coding DNA: TGTGCCAGCAGCTTTCCTAGCGGGCCTGGTACCTACGAGCAGTACTTC. It codes for CASSFPSGPGTYEQYF.

This chain uses TRBV28 with TRBJ2-4; 8 bases are a match to TRBD1. The CDR3 sequence is 16 residues long. The V gene end was trimmed by 9 bases and the J gene end by 0 bases; junction bases not matched to a gene: 10. Germline V CDR1 and CDR2: MDHEN, SYDVKM. CDR3 amino acids: CASRITGQVAKNIQYF. In DNA form, the CDR3 reads TGTGCCAGTCGAATAACGGGACAGGTAGCCAAAAACATTCAGTACTTC.

This chain joins TRBV9 and TRBJ2-1, with TRBD1 matching over 8 bases. The germline gives CDR1 SGDLS, CDR2 YYNGEE. The CDR3 is 15 residues long. V lost 3 bases and J lost 1; bases outside the gene matches: 3. DNA for the CDR3: TGTGCCAGCAGCGGTACAGGGGGTTCCTACAATGAGCAGTTCTTC. This encodes CASSGTGGSYNEQFF.

The chain uses TRBV2 and TRBJ1-2; D gene uncertain. CDR1 and CDR2 (germline): SNHLY, FYNNEI. Trimming stripped 6 bases from V and 5 bases from J, with 7 bases between. This CDR3 contains 11 residues. The DNA for the CDR3 is TGTGCCAGCAGGACACCTTATGGCTACACCTTC. Translating it yields CASRTPYGYTF. The variable domain in full, with the rest retrieved from reference TRBV2 and TRBJ1-2, is EPEVTQTPSHQVTQMGQEVILRCVPISNHLYFYWYRQILGQKVEFLVSFYNNEISEKSEIFDDQFSVERPDGSNFTLKIRSTKLEDSAMYFCASRTPYGYTFGSGTRLTVV.

In this sample, this clone turned up once. This chain uses TRBV19 with TRBJ2-3, with 10 bases aligning to TRBD2. V gave up 7 bases and J gave up 0 bases; unmatched junction bases: 19. CDR3 length equals 20 residues. Germline CDR1 and CDR2: LNHDA and SQIVND (reference sequence). This CDR3 is CASTLRPPSGSFGSTDTQYF. CDR3 nucleotide sequence: TGTGCCAGTACCCTTCGGCCACCTAGCGGGAGTTTCGGGAGCACAGATACGCAGTATTTT.

The rearrangement uses TRBV14 and TRBJ2-3; D is perhaps TRBD2 (7 bases). The germline V gene has CDR1 SGHDN and CDR2 FVKESK. The CDR3 spans 20 residues. The V end lost 2 bases, the J end lost 4 bases, and 28 bases lay between the germline ends. This CDR3 reads CASSQRSGLLREKGADTQYF. As DNA, the CDR3 is TGTGCCAGCAGCCAAAGATCCGGATTGTTGCGGGAGAAGGGGGCAGATACGCAGTATTTT.

This clone was seen more than once but under ten times. V and J are TRBV4-3 and TRBJ2-2; no definite D call. This CDR3 has 15 amino acids. The V gene lost 0 bases and the J gene lost 5 bases, with 10 bases spanning the gap. Germline V gene data show CDR1 as LGHNA and CDR2 as YSLEER. The CDR3 here is CASSQEGGKTGELFF. The CDR3 DNA is TGCGCCAGCAGCCAAGAGGGCGGTAAGACCGGGGAGCTGTTTTTT.

The CDR3: CASSFLAGGGTGELFF. In DNA, the CDR3 is TGTGCCAGCAGCTTTTTAGCGGGAGGTGGGACCGGGGAGCTGTTTTTT. The chain couples TRBV11-2 to TRBJ2-2; 10 bases line up with TRBD2. This CDR3 has 16 amino acids. In germline, CDR1 is SGHAT, CDR2 FQNNGV. The V gene end was trimmed by 3 bases and the J gene end by 5 bases; junction bases not matched to a gene: 6.

The rearrangement links TRBV19 to TRBJ1-5; TRBD1 is a possible D gene (5 bases). V was clipped by 4 bases and J by 6 bases, with 10 bases between them. The CDR3 spans 13 residues. Germline-derived CDR1 and CDR2 are LNHDA and SQIVND (reference sequence). Here the CDR3 DNA reads TGTGCCAGTAGTAGGGGTACAGGTCAGCCCCAGCATTTT. Protein product: CASSRGTGQPQHF.

The chain joins TRBV19 to TRBJ2-1; D possibly corresponds to TRBD1 (5 bases). The CDR3 totals 15 residues. The V gene's germline CDR1 is LNHDA and CDR2 SQIVND (reference sequence). V was pared by 2 bases and J by 1 base, with 9 bases between. The CDR3 region has the DNA TGTGCCAGTAGTATACTAGGGGATTCCTACAATGAGCAGTTCTTC. Protein sequence: CASSILGDSYNEQFF.